The T cell receptor (beta chain) under discussion was sequenced for a study of early T cells in non-severe SARS-CoV-2 infection. MiXCR, run by TCRdb on the 5' RACE reads, gives a single entry per CDR3 protein. The repertoire consists of 60,000 to 85,000 distinct CDR3 sequences, with 15% to 17% occurring once and the leading ten covering 9.5% to 15%. V lost 1 base to trimming and J lost 8 bases, with 14 bases between them. CDR3 length: 14 amino acids. This chain uses TRBV12-3 or TRBV12-4 with TRBJ1-2, with D unresolved. Sequencing was performed on whole blood. This receptor was taken from an adult who was a healthcare worker with PCR-confirmed SARS-CoV-2 infection or an uninfected control (not recorded which). CDR3 in amino acids: CASSLGTTPAGYTF. The CDR3 nucleotides are TGTGCCAGCAGTTTAGGCACCACTCCGGCGGGCTACACCTTC.